This TCR beta chain appears in the sequencing data of a study of PD-1 blockade in classical Hodgkin lymphoma. Germline values: CDR1 GTSNPN, CDR2 SVGIG (reference sequence). The CDR3 length is 14 residues. The V segment lost 0 bases and the J segment 6 bases; nucleotides outside the gene matches: 7. TCRdb keeps only in-frame clones here, not all; method: immunoSEQ multiplex PCR. Of about 20,000 clones in the sample, 65% to 85% are singletons; the top ten hold under 7.5%. Brentuximab vedotin exposure varied, and every patient relapsed after autologous stem cell transplantation. Best outcomes ranged across complete response, partial response and progressive disease. This clone was observed a handful of times. As yet, its antigen is unknown. Study outcomes and limitations: Partial responders and progressors had significantly lower baseline TCR diversity. Anyone who began nivolumab under 1 year after ASCT was excluded. Newly diagnosed patients were reported to start with lower TCR diversity than healthy donors.

This material consisted of peripheral blood mononuclear cells (PBMCs), taken at baseline. The source of this sequence is a human donor with classical Hodgkin lymphoma. The chain couples TRBV30 to TRBJ1-1, with 7 bases fitting TRBD1. Here the CDR3 DNA reads TGTGCCTGGAGTGTACATAGGGGGCAGCCTGAAGCTTTCTTT. Translated: CAWSVHRGQPEAFF.